This T cell receptor (beta chain) stems from a study of PD-L1 blockade in urothelial cancer. Sequencing used immunoSEQ multiplex PCR; TCRdb keeps in-frame clones, though not all of them. This table has some 25,000 clones, 86% appearing once. Germline assignment: CDR1 SGDLS and CDR2 YYNGEE. This CDR3 has 16 residues. V shed 3 bases, J shed 3 bases, and the junction held 6 bases outside the gene matches. This TCR was recovered from a man aged 55-75 years with urothelial cancer. Sequenced here: PBMCs, sampled around atezolizumab (anti-PD-L1) treatment. This sequence joins TRBV9 and TRBJ2-2, with 9 bases aligning to TRBD1. CDR3 residues: CASSERGTGHTGELFF. The CDR3 bases are TGTGCCAGCAGCGAACGAGGGACAGGGCACACCGGGGAGCTGTTTTTT. Full variable domain (missing parts from reference TRBV9 and TRBJ2-2): DSGVTQTPKHLITATGQRVTLRCSPRSGDLSVYWYQQSLDQGLQFLIQYYNGEERAKGNILERFSAQQFPDLHSELNLSSLELGDSALYFCASSERGTGHTGELFFGEGSRLTVL.